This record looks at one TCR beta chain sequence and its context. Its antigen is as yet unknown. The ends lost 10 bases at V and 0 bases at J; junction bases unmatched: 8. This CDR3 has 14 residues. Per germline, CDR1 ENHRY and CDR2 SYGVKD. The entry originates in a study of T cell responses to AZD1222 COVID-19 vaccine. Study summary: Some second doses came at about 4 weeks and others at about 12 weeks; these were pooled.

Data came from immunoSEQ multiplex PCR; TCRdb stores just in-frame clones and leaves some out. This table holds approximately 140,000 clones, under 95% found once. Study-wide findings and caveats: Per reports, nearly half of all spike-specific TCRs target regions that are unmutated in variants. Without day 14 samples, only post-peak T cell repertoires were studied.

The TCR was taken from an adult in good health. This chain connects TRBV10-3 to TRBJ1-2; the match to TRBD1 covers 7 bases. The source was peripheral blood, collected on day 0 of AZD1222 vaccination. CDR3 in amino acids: CATTQGVPNYGYTF. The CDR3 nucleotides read TGTGCCACCACTCAGGGGGTTCCTAACTATGGCTACACCTTC.